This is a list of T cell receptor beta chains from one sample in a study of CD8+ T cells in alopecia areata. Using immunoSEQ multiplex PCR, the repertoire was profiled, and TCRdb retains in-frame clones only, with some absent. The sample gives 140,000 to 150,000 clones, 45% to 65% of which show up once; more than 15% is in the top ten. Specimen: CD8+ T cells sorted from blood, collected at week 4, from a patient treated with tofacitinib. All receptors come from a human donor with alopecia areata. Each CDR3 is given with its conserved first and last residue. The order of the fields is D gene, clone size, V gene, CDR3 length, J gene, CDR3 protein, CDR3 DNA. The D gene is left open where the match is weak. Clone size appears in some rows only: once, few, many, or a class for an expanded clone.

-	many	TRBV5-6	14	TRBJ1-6	CASSLVPGTSPLHF	TGTGCCAGCAGCTTGGTGCCGGGAACCTCACCCCTCCACTTT
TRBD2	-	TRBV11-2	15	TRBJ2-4	CASSRGSQRKNIQYF	TGTGCCAGCAGCCGCGGGAGTCAGCGCAAAAACATTCAGTACTTC
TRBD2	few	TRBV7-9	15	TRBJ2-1	CASSLGRVSYNEQFF	TGTGCCAGCAGCTTGGGGAGGGTGTCATACAATGAGCAGTTCTTC
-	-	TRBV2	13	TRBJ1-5	CASSTTGGEPQHF	TGTGCCAGCAGTACGACAGGTGGAGAGCCCCAGCATTTT
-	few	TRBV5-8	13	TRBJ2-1	CATEGQGFNEQFF	TGTGCCACAGAGGGGCAGGGCTTCAATGAGCAGTTCTTC
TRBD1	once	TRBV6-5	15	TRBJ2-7	CASSYTLQGAPEQYF	TGTGCCAGCAGTTACACGCTTCAGGGGGCGCCCGAGCAGTACTTC
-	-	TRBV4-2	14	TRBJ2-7	CASSPLFGTYEQYF	TGTGCCAGCAGCCCCCTTTTTGGGACCTACGAGCAGTACTTC
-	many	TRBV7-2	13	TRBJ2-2	CASSLGHTGELFF	TGTGCCAGCAGCTTAGGGCACACCGGGGAGCTGTTTTTT
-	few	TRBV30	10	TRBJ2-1	CAWSNNEQFF	TGTGCCTGGTCAAACAATGAGCAGTTCTTC
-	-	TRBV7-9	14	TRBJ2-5	CASSEPRIQETQYF	TGTGCCAGCAGCGAGCCGAGAATCCAAGAGACCCAGTACTTC
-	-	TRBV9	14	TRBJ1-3	CASSVATGGNTIYF	TGTGCCAGCAGCGTAGCTACAGGGGGAAACACCATATATTTT
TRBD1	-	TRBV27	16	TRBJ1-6	CASRRYVGQLNSPLHF	TGTGCCAGCAGACGTTATGTGGGACAGCTTAATTCACCCCTCCACTTT
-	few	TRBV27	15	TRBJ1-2	CASSLSSSPFDGYTF	TGTGCCAGCAGTTTATCGTCTTCACCTTTTGATGGCTACACCTTC
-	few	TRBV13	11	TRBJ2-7	CASASTYEQYF	TGTGCCAGCGCTTCAACCTACGAGCAGTACTTC
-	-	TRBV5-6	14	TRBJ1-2	CASSSQDSNYGYTF	TGTGCCAGCAGTTCACAAGATTCTAACTATGGCTACACCTTC
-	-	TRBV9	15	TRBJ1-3	CASSPSPTSGNTIYF	TGTGCCAGCAGCCCATCGCCAACCTCTGGAAACACCATATATTTT
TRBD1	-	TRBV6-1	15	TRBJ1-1	CASFLGQGLNTEAFF	TGTGCCAGCTTCCTGGGACAGGGGTTGAACACTGAAGCTTTCTTT
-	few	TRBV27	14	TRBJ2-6	CASSFGEEANVLTF	TGTGCCAGCAGTTTTGGGGAGGAGGCCAACGTCCTGACTTTC
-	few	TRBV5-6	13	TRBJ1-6	CASSFSGWSPLHF	TGTGCCAGCAGCTTCTCAGGGTGGTCACCCCTCCACTTT
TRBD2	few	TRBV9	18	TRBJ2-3	CASSEGVAGAPGTDTQYF	TGTGCCAGCAGCGAGGGGGTAGCGGGGGCTCCTGGCACAGATACGCAGTATTTT
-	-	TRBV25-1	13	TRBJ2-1	CASRLGVYNEQFF	TGTGCCAGCAGGTTGGGAGTTTACAATGAGCAGTTCTTC
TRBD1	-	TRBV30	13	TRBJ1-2	CAWSDGTDYGYTF	TGTGCCTGGAGCGATGGGACAGACTATGGCTACACCTTC
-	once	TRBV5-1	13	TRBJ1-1	CASSLGRATEAFF	TGCGCCAGCAGCTTGGGCAGAGCCACTGAAGCTTTCTTT
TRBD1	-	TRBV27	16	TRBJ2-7	CASSFDGTGGSFEQYF	TGTGCCAGCAGTTTCGACGGGACAGGTGGTAGTTTCGAGCAGTACTTC
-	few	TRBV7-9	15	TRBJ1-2	CASSLGVRRMAPRTF	TGTGCCAGCAGCTTGGGGGTGCGCCGTATGGCCCCACGCACCTTC
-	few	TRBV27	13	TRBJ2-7	CAIGDAPYNEQYF	TGTGCCATCGGGGACGCCCCTTATAACGAGCAGTACTTC
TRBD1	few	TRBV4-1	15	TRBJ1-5	CASSPRQGPSQPQHF	TGCGCCAGCAGCCCTCGACAGGGTCCGAGTCAGCCCCAGCATTTT